These T cell receptor beta chains were read from a single sample in a study of blood T cell repertoires in COVID-19. Measured with immunoSEQ multiplex PCR; TCRdb has only the in-frame clones, and not every one. The profile shows a few hundred thousand clones, more than 75% of them singletons. The sequencing sample was made of peripheral blood. The receptors shown here come from a woman between 50 and 59 years old with active or convalescent COVID-19. Both conserved end residues are part of each CDR3. The order of the fields is D gene, J gene, V gene, clone size, CDR3 DNA, CDR3 protein. A D gene is named only where the DNA matches it firmly. Not all rows give a size; the values are once, few, many and, for expanded clones, a class.

D gene: .; J gene: TRBJ1-2; V gene: TRBV7-6; clone size: .; CDR3 DNA: TGTGCCAGCAGCTTAGCGGACAGCCCAGGCTATGGCTACACCTTC; CDR3 protein: CASSLADSPGYGYTF
D gene: TRBD2; J gene: TRBJ2-5; V gene: TRBV7-2; clone size: .; CDR3 DNA: TGTGCCAGCAGCGTCGCGGGAGCGGGGGGGCAAGAGACCCAGTACTTC; CDR3 protein: CASSVAGAGGQETQYF
D gene: TRBD2; J gene: TRBJ2-3; V gene: TRBV25-1; clone size: once; CDR3 DNA: TGTGCCAGCAGTGAATCGAGAGGGACTAGCGGGGGTAGTACGCAGTATTTT; CDR3 protein: CASSESRGTSGGSTQYF
D gene: .; J gene: TRBJ1-4; V gene: TRBV25-1; clone size: .; CDR3 DNA: TGTGCCAGCAGCACAGGGTTTCATGAAAAACTGTTTTTT; CDR3 protein: CASSTGFHEKLFF
D gene: .; J gene: TRBJ2-2; V gene: TRBV4-3; clone size: once; CDR3 DNA: TGCGCCAGCAGCCAAAACACAGGGATCCCCGGGGAGCTGTTTTTT; CDR3 protein: CASSQNTGIPGELFF
D gene: .; J gene: TRBJ2-7; V gene: TRBV19; clone size: once; CDR3 DNA: TGTGCCAGCGCTAGGACTGGGGAATTATACGAGCAGTACTTC; CDR3 protein: CASARTGELYEQYF
D gene: .; J gene: TRBJ2-3; V gene: TRBV27; clone size: once; CDR3 DNA: TGTGCCAGCAGCCCGTGGGCAGGGGATCAAGATACGCAGTATTTT; CDR3 protein: CASSPWAGDQDTQYF
D gene: TRBD1; J gene: TRBJ1-2; V gene: TRBV30; clone size: .; CDR3 DNA: TGTGCCTGGACCCCGGCAGGGGGCTATGGCTACACCTTC; CDR3 protein: CAWTPAGGYGYTF
D gene: .; J gene: TRBJ1-2; V gene: TRBV5-4; clone size: .; CDR3 DNA: TGTGCCAGCAGCTCGGCGAGGGCCTACACCTTC; CDR3 protein: CASSSARAYTF
D gene: TRBD2; J gene: TRBJ2-3; V gene: TRBV28; clone size: .; CDR3 DNA: TGTGCCAGCAGCCTCCCGGGAGCGGGAGAAGGGGAAAGGGATACGCAGTATTTT; CDR3 protein: CASSLPGAGEGERDTQYF
D gene: TRBD1; J gene: TRBJ1-5; V gene: TRBV12-5; clone size: .; CDR3 DNA: TGTGCTAGTGGCCCAGGGACAGGGCAAGCCATTCGGCCCCAGCATTTT; CDR3 protein: CASGPGTGQAIRPQHF
D gene: .; J gene: TRBJ1-1; V gene: TRBV4-1; clone size: .; CDR3 DNA: TGCGCCAGCAGCCAAGAACGGGGGGCGATTTCTGAAGCTTTCTTT; CDR3 protein: CASSQERGAISEAFF
D gene: TRBD2; J gene: TRBJ2-5; V gene: TRBV18; clone size: .; CDR3 DNA: TGTGCCAGCTCACTCCGACTAGCGGGAGGGTTTCGCGAGGAGACCCAGTACTTC; CDR3 protein: CASSLRLAGGFREETQYF
D gene: TRBD2; J gene: TRBJ2-5; V gene: TRBV7-9; clone size: .; CDR3 DNA: TGTGCCAGCAGCTTAGCATCGGGGAGGGTCGGAGAGACCCAGTACTTC; CDR3 protein: CASSLASGRVGETQYF
D gene: .; J gene: TRBJ2-5; V gene: TRBV10-1; clone size: .; CDR3 DNA: TGCGCCAGCGGGAATGGGACACAAGAGACCCAGTACTTC; CDR3 protein: CASGNGTQETQYF
D gene: .; J gene: TRBJ1-2; V gene: TRBV21-1; clone size: .; CDR3 DNA: TGTGCCAGCAGCAATATCGTTAGGGGTAACTATGGCTACACCTTC; CDR3 protein: CASSNIVRGNYGYTF
D gene: .; J gene: TRBJ1-5; V gene: TRBV6-2/TRBV6-3; clone size: .; CDR3 DNA: TGTGCCAGCAGCCGACGAATGACAGATAGCAATCAGCCCCAGCATTTT; CDR3 protein: CASSRRMTDSNQPQHF
D gene: .; J gene: TRBJ1-1; V gene: TRBV5-4; clone size: .; CDR3 DNA: TGTGCCAGCAGCTCTAGACAGTTTATGAACACTGAAGCTTTCTTT; CDR3 protein: CASSSRQFMNTEAFF
D gene: TRBD1; J gene: TRBJ1-2; V gene: TRBV10-2; clone size: .; CDR3 DNA: TGCGCCAGCAGGCGCGGGACAGGGGGGGCCTATGGCTACACCTTC; CDR3 protein: CASRRGTGGAYGYTF
D gene: TRBD1; J gene: TRBJ1-1; V gene: TRBV28; clone size: .; CDR3 DNA: TGTGCCAGCAGTCGGACAGGGAACACTGAAGCTTTCTTT; CDR3 protein: CASSRTGNTEAFF
D gene: .; J gene: TRBJ1-1; V gene: TRBV4-1; clone size: many; CDR3 DNA: TGCGCCAGCAGCCAAGGGTCTATACTATGGGGCTCGGAAGCTTTCTTT; CDR3 protein: CASSQGSILWGSEAFF
D gene: .; J gene: TRBJ1-2; V gene: TRBV19; clone size: .; CDR3 DNA: TGTGCCAGTAGTGTGACAGGAAGGGGCAGGGGAGGCTACACCTTC; CDR3 protein: CASSVTGRGRGGYTF
D gene: .; J gene: TRBJ1-2; V gene: TRBV5-1; clone size: .; CDR3 DNA: TGCGCCAGCAGCTTGGGACTATCGGACGGCTACACCTTC; CDR3 protein: CASSLGLSDGYTF
D gene: TRBD1; J gene: TRBJ1-2; V gene: TRBV7-2; clone size: .; CDR3 DNA: TGTGCCAGCAGCTCGGGACAGGGGTCAGGCTATGGCTACACCTTC; CDR3 protein: CASSSGQGSGYGYTF
D gene: .; J gene: TRBJ2-1; V gene: TRBV29-1; clone size: .; CDR3 DNA: TGCACCTTAACAGTGCAAGGCAATGAGCAGTTCTTC; CDR3 protein: CTLTVQGNEQFF
D gene: TRBD2; J gene: TRBJ2-7; V gene: TRBV7-6; clone size: .; CDR3 DNA: TGTGCCAGCAGCTTAAAAGCTAGCGGGAACTCCTACGAGCAGTACTTC; CDR3 protein: CASSLKASGNSYEQYF
D gene: TRBD2; J gene: TRBJ2-3; V gene: TRBV5-1; clone size: .; CDR3 DNA: TGCGCCAGCAGCTTGGTGACTAGCCATGATACGCAGTATTTT; CDR3 protein: CASSLVTSHDTQYF
D gene: TRBD1; J gene: TRBJ1-1; V gene: TRBV5-1; clone size: .; CDR3 DNA: TGCGCCAGCAGCTCTCAGGGGGCTAGCACTGAAGCTTTCTTT; CDR3 protein: CASSSQGASTEAFF
D gene: TRBD1; J gene: TRBJ2-7; V gene: TRBV7-9; clone size: .; CDR3 DNA: TGTGCCATATATACTGGGACAGGTCCCTACGAGCAGTACTTC; CDR3 protein: CAIYTGTGPYEQYF
D gene: .; J gene: TRBJ1-1; V gene: TRBV28; clone size: .; CDR3 DNA: TGTGCCAGCAGTTTATCAACCGGGTACACTGAAGCTTTCTTT; CDR3 protein: CASSLSTGYTEAFF
D gene: .; J gene: TRBJ2-7; V gene: TRBV4-3; clone size: .; CDR3 DNA: TGCGCCAGCAGCCAATCTGGGGGCAGAGACGAGCAGTACTTC; CDR3 protein: CASSQSGGRDEQYF
D gene: TRBD1; J gene: TRBJ1-5; V gene: TRBV28; clone size: few; CDR3 DNA: TGTGCCAGCAGTACAGGGGGCTTAGGGAATCAGCCCCAGCATTTT; CDR3 protein: CASSTGGLGNQPQHF
D gene: .; J gene: TRBJ1-2; V gene: TRBV7-9; clone size: .; CDR3 DNA: TGTGCCAGCAGCTTAGAGGCAAAGGGGCCGGATGGCTACACCTTC; CDR3 protein: CASSLEAKGPDGYTF
D gene: .; J gene: TRBJ1-2; V gene: TRBV29-1; clone size: .; CDR3 DNA: TGCAGCGTTGAAGACAGGGATGGCTACACCTTC; CDR3 protein: CSVEDRDGYTF
D gene: TRBD1; J gene: TRBJ1-5; V gene: TRBV4-1; clone size: once; CDR3 DNA: TGCGCCAGCAGCCAGGGAAACCAGGGGGCGAAGCAGCCCCAGCATTTT; CDR3 protein: CASSQGNQGAKQPQHF
D gene: .; J gene: TRBJ1-1; V gene: TRBV29-1; clone size: .; CDR3 DNA: TGCAGCGTTGACCCACAGAACACTGAAGCTTTCTTT; CDR3 protein: CSVDPQNTEAFF
D gene: TRBD1; J gene: TRBJ1-5; V gene: TRBV6-5; clone size: .; CDR3 DNA: TGTGCCAGCAGGAGACAGGGACCAAATCAGCCCCAGCATTTT; CDR3 protein: CASRRQGPNQPQHF
D gene: .; J gene: TRBJ1-2; V gene: TRBV5-5; clone size: .; CDR3 DNA: TGTGCCAGCAGCTTATCAACAGGGAACTATGGCTACACCTTC; CDR3 protein: CASSLSTGNYGYTF
D gene: .; J gene: TRBJ1-1; V gene: TRBV5-1; clone size: .; CDR3 DNA: TGCGCCAGCAGTAATACAGGGTCACGCACTGAAGCTTTCTTT; CDR3 protein: CASSNTGSRTEAFF
D gene: TRBD2; J gene: TRBJ2-7; V gene: TRBV27; clone size: .; CDR3 DNA: TGTGCCAGCAGTTCCCGGGGTAGCGGGGGTTACGAGCAGTACTTC; CDR3 protein: CASSSRGSGGYEQYF
D gene: TRBD2; J gene: TRBJ2-2; V gene: TRBV11-3; clone size: .; CDR3 DNA: TGTGCCAGCAGCTTAGACCGGACTAGCGGGAGAGGCGGGGCCGGGGAGCTGTTTTTT; CDR3 protein: CASSLDRTSGRGGAGELFF
D gene: TRBD2; J gene: TRBJ2-7; V gene: TRBV18; clone size: .; CDR3 DNA: TGTGCCAGCTCAACGACTAGCCCGCCCACCTACGAGCAGTACTTC; CDR3 protein: CASSTTSPPTYEQYF
D gene: TRBD2; J gene: TRBJ2-7; V gene: TRBV28; clone size: .; CDR3 DNA: TGTGCCAGCAGGAGCGGGGCGGGCTACGAGCAGTACTTC; CDR3 protein: CASRSGAGYEQYF